The 27 T cell receptor beta chains below all came from one sample that was sequenced in a study of blood T cell repertoires in COVID-19. Sequencing used immunoSEQ multiplex PCR; TCRdb keeps in-frame clones, though not all of them. The table has about 100,000 clones, around nine tenths seen once. The sequencing sample was made of peripheral blood. The origin of the receptors is a man in his sixties with acute or convalescent COVID-19.

The chain recombines TRBV16 with TRBJ1-3; D may be TRBD1 (5 bases). With 3 bases removed from V and 4 bases from J, the gap between germline ends came to 19 bases. The length of the CDR3 is 17 residues. Germline V gene data show CDR1 as KGHSY and CDR2 as FQNENV. The CDR3 DNA reads as TGTGCCAGCAGCCACCGAGACAGCAGTCCTAGGGGAAACACCATATATTTT. As protein: CASSHRDSSPRGNTIYF.

The V call is TRBV7-3, the J call TRBJ2-2, with TRBD2 identical over 7 bases. Looked up from germline, CDR1 is SGHTA and CDR2 is FQGTGA. There are 16 residues in the CDR3. The trim removed 3 bases at V and 0 bases at J, leaving 4 bases unmatched. The CDR3 DNA reads TGTGCCAGCAGCTTTTCTAGCGGCCCGAACACCGGGGAGCTGTTTTTT. Protein product: CASSFSSGPNTGELFF.

The rearrangement joins TRBV5-1 to TRBJ2-3; D might be TRBD1 (6 bases). The CDR3 covers 14 residues. Trimming shortened V by 4 bases and J by 7 bases, and 16 bases separated the two germline ends. Germline V gives CDR1 SGHRS, CDR2 YFSETQ. DNA of the CDR3: TGCGCCAGCAGCACGGACAGTCAGTATAATACGCAGTATTTT. Protein sequence: CASSTDSQYNTQYF.

This clone was counted a few times. The chain recombines TRBV2 with TRBJ2-1; D perhaps matches TRBD2 (5 bases). V was trimmed by 7 bases and J by 1 base, leaving 8 bases between them. Looked up from germline, CDR1 is SNHLY and CDR2 is FYNNEI. This CDR3 is built from 13 residues. The CDR3 sequence is CASNSGSYNEQFF. CDR3 nucleotides: TGTGCCAGCAACAGCGGATCCTACAATGAGCAGTTCTTC.

The chain joins TRBV27 to TRBJ2-2; D unclear. The germline V gene encodes CDR1 MNHEY and CDR2 SMNVEV (reference sequence). Deletions cut 5 bases from V and 0 bases from J, with 13 bases between. The CDR3 consists of 16 residues. CDR3 protein: CASSPPVAANTGELFF. The CDR3 DNA reads TGTGCCAGCAGTCCCCCAGTGGCAGCGAACACCGGGGAGCTGTTTTTT.

This clone has only a few counts. The chain uses TRBV28 and TRBJ1-1; D is unclear. The germline CDR1 and CDR2 sequences are MDHEN and SYDVKM. V gave up 2 bases and J gave up 2 bases, with 9 bases separating them. The CDR3 contains 14 residues. DNA of the CDR3: TGTGCCAGCAGTTTAATTACAGTCAACACTGAAGCTTTCTTT. Its translation: CASSLITVNTEAFF.

J is TRBJ2-1 and V is TRBV5-4; the D gene is possibly TRBD2 (6 bases). V was cut by 4 bases and J by 0 bases, with 11 bases left in between. This CDR3 is 15 amino acids long. Germline CDR1 is SGHNT and CDR2 is YYREEE (reference sequence). In DNA, the CDR3 is TGTGCCAGCAGCCCTAGCGCGAGCTCCTACAATGAGCAGTTCTTC. Encoded protein: CASSPSASSYNEQFF.

A single count supports this clone. Other DNA sequences in this specimen translate into the identical CDR3. This rearrangement joins TRBV5-1 to TRBJ1-1; D is possibly TRBD1 (6 bases). CDR3 length: 14 amino acids. Deletions cut 0 bases from V and 1 base from J, with 7 bases between. CDR1 SGHRS and CDR2 YFSETQ come from the germline V gene. CDR3 region: CASSLVQGNTEAFF. As DNA, the CDR3 is TGCGCCAGCAGCTTGGTACAGGGGAACACTGAAGCTTTCTTT.

This clone was seen only once. The chain employs TRBV6-6 and TRBJ2-1; 7 bases line up with TRBD2. With V trimmed by 0 bases and J by 9 bases, 5 bases remained unmatched. CDR3 length: 14 residues. CDR1 is MNHNY, CDR2 SVGAGI, per germline (reference sequence). CDR3 DNA sequence: TGTGCCAGCAGTTACTCTAGCGGGCAGGGTGAGCAGTTCTTC. Residues: CASSYSSGQGEQFF.

The chain employs TRBV2 and TRBJ1-4; D ambiguous. Germline V gene data show CDR1 as SNHLY and CDR2 as FYNNEI. CDR3 length: 14 residues. V shed 6 bases and J shed 5 bases, with 13 bases lying between them. CDR3 region: CASRVSPQNEKLFF. Written as DNA, the CDR3 is TGTGCCAGCAGGGTGAGCCCTCAAAATGAAAAACTGTTTTTT.

The rearrangement joins TRBV7-6 to TRBJ2-7; 9 nucleotides line up with TRBD2. Germline CDR1 reads SGHVS; CDR2 reads FNYEAQ. V shed 5 bases and J 2 bases; nucleotides not matched to a gene: 25. The CDR3 length is 21 residues. The CDR3 DNA follows: TGTGCCAGCAGCCCACCCAGGGGGGCAGTGGTAGCGGGAGTGGCCCCCTACGAGCAGTACTTC. It yields the protein CASSPPRGAVVAGVAPYEQYF.

The rearrangement links TRBV6-6 to TRBJ1-1; perhaps TRBD1 as D (6 bases). V lost 2 bases, J lost 4 bases, and 14 bases lay in between. Per germline, CDR1 MNHNY and CDR2 SVGAGI (reference sequence). The CDR3 is 15 residues long. The CDR3 DNA sequence: TGTGCCAGCAGTTACGGCGGACGGACAGCCACTGAAGCTTTCTTT. Protein sequence: CASSYGGRTATEAFF.

The V and J genes are TRBV5-3 and TRBJ1-2; TRBD1 matches at 7 bases. TRBV5-3 has ORF status, its function being uncertain. The CDR3 loop spans 16 amino acids. J lost 4 bases, V lost 1 base, and 10 bases had no gene match. CDR3: CARSLIPRDSSYGYTF. CDR3 nucleotide sequence: TGTGCCAGAAGCTTGATTCCCCGGGACAGCTCCTATGGCTACACCTTC.

The V gene is TRBV7-8, the J gene TRBJ1-2; the D gene is possibly TRBD1 (6 bases). Germline V gene data show CDR1 as SGHVS and CDR2 as FQNEAQ. Trimming stripped 1 base from V and 3 bases from J, with 9 bases between. The CDR3 runs to 14 residues. The DNA of the CDR3 is TGTGCCAGCAGCTTAGGTTACAGGGACTATGGCTACACCTTC. Translated, it gives CASSLGYRDYGYTF.

This chain connects TRBV11-2 to TRBJ2-7; tentative D call: TRBD2 (5 bases). Germline V CDR1 and CDR2: SGHAT, FQNNGV. Trimming took 3 bases from V and 0 from J, leaving 12 bases between them. The CDR3 is 15 amino acids. CDR3 nucleotides: TGTGCCAGCAGCTTGGCCAGCGGATACTCCTACGAGCAGTACTTC. Amino acid sequence: CASSLASGYSYEQYF.

The chain recombines TRBV20-1 with TRBJ2-2; D might be TRBD2 (6 bases). Germline V gene data show CDR1 as DFQATT and CDR2 as SNEGSKA (reference sequence). V lost 3 bases, J lost 9 bases, and 17 bases lay in between. This CDR3 comprises 14 residues. The CDR3 reads CSASPITTSRELFF. The CDR3 DNA reads as TGCAGTGCTAGTCCCATAACCACTAGCCGGGAGCTGTTTTTT.

The CDR3 DNA reads TGTGCCAGCAGCGCGGGACTAGCAACCGGGGAGCTGTTTTTT. Its translation is CASSAGLATGELFF. The chain joins TRBV11-2 to TRBJ2-2, with TRBD2 matching 9 bases. V dropped 5 bases and J dropped 5; count of bases not matched to a gene: 3. CDR1 is SGHAT, CDR2 FQNNGV, per germline. The CDR3 loop spans 14 amino acids.

The CDR3 is CSAYRVGEQYF. In DNA form, the CDR3 reads TGCAGTGCGTACAGGGTTGGCGAGCAGTACTTC. The chain is built from TRBV20-1 and TRBJ2-7; D is perhaps TRBD1 (6 bases). Trimming took 6 bases from V and 6 from J, leaving 12 bases between them. The CDR3 sequence is 11 residues long. Per the germline V gene, CDR1 is DFQATT and CDR2 is SNEGSKA (reference sequence).

The chain joins TRBV7-2 to TRBJ1-1, with D unresolved. Germline loops: CDR1 SGHTA, CDR2 FQGNSA. Trimming stripped 4 bases from V and 5 bases from J, with 14 bases between. The CDR3 is 14 amino acids. This CDR3 is CASSSFVEETEAFF. In DNA form, the CDR3 reads TGTGCCAGCAGCTCATTTGTGGAGGAAACTGAAGCTTTCTTT.

In nucleotides, the CDR3 is TGCAGCGTTGAAGACTGGACAGGGGGCGTAATTGGGAACTATGGCTACACCTTC. This translates into CSVEDWTGGVIGNYGYTF. The chain employs TRBV29-1 and TRBJ1-2; 11 bases are shared with TRBD1. The CDR3 length is 18 residues. J lost 2 bases, V lost 0 bases, and 11 bases had no gene match. Germline V lookup: CDR1 SQVTM, CDR2 ANQGSEA. Full variable domain (outside the CDR3, taken from reference TRBV29-1 and TRBJ1-2): SAVISQKPSRDICQRGTSLTIQCQVDSQVTMMFWYRQQPGQSLTLIATANQGSEATYESGFVIDKFPISRPNLTFSTLTVSNMSPEDSSIYLCSVEDWTGGVIGNYGYTFGSGTRLTVV.

The V gene is TRBV7-2, the J gene TRBJ1-2, with D perhaps TRBD1 (6 bases). This CDR3 contains 13 residues. The germline V gene encodes CDR1 SGHTA and CDR2 FQGNSA. Trimming left V 4 bases short and J 4 bases short, with 10 bases between. The CDR3 region is CASSWTVGYGYTF. CDR3 bases: TGTGCCAGCAGCTGGACAGTAGGCTATGGCTACACCTTC.

This clone has a single count. J is TRBJ2-3 and V is TRBV27, with TRBD2 matching 8 bases. The J segment lost 0 bases and the V segment lost 2 bases, leaving 7 bases of the junction unmatched. Looked up from germline, CDR1 is MNHEY and CDR2 is SMNVEV (reference sequence). The CDR3 has 17 residues. For the CDR3, the DNA is TGTGCCAGCAGTTTAAGGAAGACTAGCGTTAGCACAGATACGCAGTATTTT. Translation gives CASSLRKTSVSTDTQYF.

The chain recombines TRBV7-2 with TRBJ1-5, with D unclear. The CDR3 extends over 13 amino acids. Trimming stripped 3 bases from V and 5 bases from J, with 8 bases between. The germline CDR1 and CDR2 sequences are SGHTA and FQGNSA. The CDR3 DNA follows: TGTGCCAGCAGCTTTTTGGGAGATCAGCCCCAGCATTTT. It yields the protein CASSFLGDQPQHF.

This CDR3 reads CATKQGRYSPLHF. The DNA of the CDR3 is TGTGCCACCAAACAGGGTCGGTATTCACCCCTCCACTTT. This chain links TRBV18 with TRBJ1-6, with a weak D call TRBD1 (6 bases). With 10 bases removed from V and 8 bases from J, the gap between germline ends came to 15 bases. In germline, CDR1 is KGHSH, CDR2 LQKENI. CDR3 length: 13 amino acids. The full variable domain, rest sourced from reference TRBV18 and TRBJ1-6, is NAGVMQNPRHLVRRRGQEARLRCSPMKGHSHVYWYRQLPEEGLKFMVYLQKENIIDESGMPKERFSAEFPKEGPSILRIQQVVRGDSAAYFCATKQGRYSPLHFGNGTRLTVT.

V gene TRBV4-1 combines with J gene TRBJ2-1, with 7 bases matching TRBD2. The CDR3 has 16 amino acids. V was pared by 0 bases and J by 3 bases, with 5 bases of the junction left unmatched. The germline CDR1 and CDR2 sequences are MGHRA and YSYEKL. In DNA, the CDR3 is TGCGCCAGCAGCCAAGATGGGGGGACTAACTACAATGAGCAGTTCTTC. Its protein is CASSQDGGTNYNEQFF.

The chain links TRBV29-1 to TRBJ1-4, with D uncertain. CDR3 length: 12 amino acids. V lost 6 bases and J 8 bases, leaving 13 bases between the germline ends. Germline V lookup: CDR1 SQVTM, CDR2 ANQGSEA. CDR3 in amino acids: CSVAGYGEKLFF. As DNA, the CDR3 is TGCAGCGTCGCCGGGTACGGGGAAAAACTGTTTTTT.

This chain uses TRBV5-6 with TRBJ2-7, with 8 bases lining up with TRBD1. CDR1 and CDR2 from the germline V gene are SGHDT and YYEEEE. The CDR3 has 14 residues. V lost 3 bases to trimming and J lost 2 bases; unmatched junction nucleotides: 4. The CDR3 loop reads CASSWGQVTYEQYF. The CDR3 DNA is TGTGCCAGCAGCTGGGGACAGGTAACCTACGAGCAGTACTTC.